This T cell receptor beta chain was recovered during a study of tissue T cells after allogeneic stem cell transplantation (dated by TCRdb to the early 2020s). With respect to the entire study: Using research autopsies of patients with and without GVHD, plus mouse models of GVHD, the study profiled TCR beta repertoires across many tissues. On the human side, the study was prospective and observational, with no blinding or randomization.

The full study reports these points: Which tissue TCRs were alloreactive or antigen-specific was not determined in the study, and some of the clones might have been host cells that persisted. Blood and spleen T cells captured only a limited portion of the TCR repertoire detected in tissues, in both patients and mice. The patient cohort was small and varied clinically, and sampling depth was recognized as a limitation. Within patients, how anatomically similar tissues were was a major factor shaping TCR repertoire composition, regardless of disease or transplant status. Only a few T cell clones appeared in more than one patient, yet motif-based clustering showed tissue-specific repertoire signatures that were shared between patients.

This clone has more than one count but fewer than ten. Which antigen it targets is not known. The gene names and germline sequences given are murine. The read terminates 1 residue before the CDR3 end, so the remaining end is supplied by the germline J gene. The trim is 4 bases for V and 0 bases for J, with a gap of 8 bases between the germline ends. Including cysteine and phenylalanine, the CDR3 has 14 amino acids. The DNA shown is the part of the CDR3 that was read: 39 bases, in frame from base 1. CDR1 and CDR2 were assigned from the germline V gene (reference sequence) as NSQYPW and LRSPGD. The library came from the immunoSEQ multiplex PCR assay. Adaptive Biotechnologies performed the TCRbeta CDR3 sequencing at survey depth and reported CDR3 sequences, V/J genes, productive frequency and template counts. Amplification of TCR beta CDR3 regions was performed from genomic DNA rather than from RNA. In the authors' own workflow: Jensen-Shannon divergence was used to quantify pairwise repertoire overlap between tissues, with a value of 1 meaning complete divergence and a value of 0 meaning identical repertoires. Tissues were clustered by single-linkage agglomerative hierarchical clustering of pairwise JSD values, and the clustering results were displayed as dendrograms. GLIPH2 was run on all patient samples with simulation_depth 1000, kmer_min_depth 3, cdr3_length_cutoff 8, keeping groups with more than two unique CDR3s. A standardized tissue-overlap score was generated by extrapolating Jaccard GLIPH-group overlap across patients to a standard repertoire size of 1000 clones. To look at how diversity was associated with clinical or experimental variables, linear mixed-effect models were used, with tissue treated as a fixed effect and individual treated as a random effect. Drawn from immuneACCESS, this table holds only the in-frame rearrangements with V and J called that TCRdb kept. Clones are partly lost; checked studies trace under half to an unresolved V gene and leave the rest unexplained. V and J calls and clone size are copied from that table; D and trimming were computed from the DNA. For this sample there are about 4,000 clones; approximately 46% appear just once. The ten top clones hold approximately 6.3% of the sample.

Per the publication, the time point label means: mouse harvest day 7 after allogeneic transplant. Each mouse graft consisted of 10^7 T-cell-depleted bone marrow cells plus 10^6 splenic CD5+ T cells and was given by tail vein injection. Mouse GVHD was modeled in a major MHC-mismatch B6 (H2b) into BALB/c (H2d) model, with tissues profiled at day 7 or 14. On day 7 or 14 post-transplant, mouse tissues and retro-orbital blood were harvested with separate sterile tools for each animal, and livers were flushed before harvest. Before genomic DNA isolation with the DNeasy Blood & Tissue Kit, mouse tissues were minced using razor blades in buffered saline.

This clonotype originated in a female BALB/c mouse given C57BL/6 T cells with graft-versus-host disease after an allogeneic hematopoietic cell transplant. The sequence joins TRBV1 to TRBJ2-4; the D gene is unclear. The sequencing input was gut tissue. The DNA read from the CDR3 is TGCACCTGCAGTGTCGACAATAGTCAAAACACCTTGTAC. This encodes CTCSVDNSQNTLY. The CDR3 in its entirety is CTCSVDNSQNTLYF.